Listed below are T cell receptor beta chains from one sample, sequenced in a study of blood T cells in healthy people across ages. TCRdb fed the 5' RACE reads into MiXCR, producing one record per CDR3 protein. The repertoire holds approximately 800,000 distinct CDR3 sequences, with around two thirds as singletons. Sequencing used blood. These receptors all stem from a man aged 25-40 years in good health. Each CDR3 is given with its conserved first and last residue. A D gene is named only where the DNA matches it firmly. Clone size appears in some rows only: once, few, many, or a class for an expanded clone.

>TRBV5-1|.|.|TRBJ1-2
TGCGCCAGCAGCTTGAAGTCCGGCCTCTATGGCTACACCTTC
CASSLKSGLYGYTF
>TRBV6-2/TRBV6-3|TRBD2|.|TRBJ2-2
TGTGCCAGCAGTTACGACAGTTTGGCGGGAGGCACCGGGGAGCTGTTTTTT
CASSYDSLAGGTGELFF
>TRBV27|.|.|TRBJ2-7
TGTGCCAGCAGTTTATATAGCGGTCCCTACGAGCAGTACTTC
CASSLYSGPYEQYF
>TRBV27|.|.|TRBJ2-7
TGTGCCAGCAGTGGGGGACTCCCCCGGATCTACGAGCAGTACTTC
CASSGGLPRIYEQYF
>TRBV4-3|.|few|TRBJ2-4
TGCGCCAGCAGCCAAGATCGGCAAAACATTCAGTACTTC
CASSQDRQNIQYF
>TRBV7-9|.|few|TRBJ1-4
TGTGCCAGCAGCTCCACGGGTGGCACTAATGAAAAACTGTTTTTT
CASSSTGGTNEKLFF
>TRBV10-3|.|.|TRBJ2-7
TGTGCCATCAGGTCGGACACCTCGGGCTACGAGCAGTACTTC
CAIRSDTSGYEQYF
>TRBV2|.|.|TRBJ2-7
TGTGCCAGTTTAGGTGGGGGCTCCTACGAGCAGTACTTC
CASLGGGSYEQYF
>TRBV9|TRBD2|few|TRBJ2-7
TGTGCCAGCAGCGTAGGTGGGGGGGCCTACGAGCAGTACTTC
CASSVGGGAYEQYF
>TRBV5-1|TRBD1|few|TRBJ2-6
TGCGCCAGCAGTGGACAGGGGGCGCCTGGGGCCAACGTCCTGACTTTC
CASSGQGAPGANVLTF
>TRBV9|.|once|TRBJ2-7
TGTGCCAGCAGCGTAGGTCTAGAGAACTACGAGCAGTACTTC
CASSVGLENYEQYF
>TRBV2|TRBD1|.|TRBJ1-5
TGTGCCAGCAGTGAAGGGCAGGGGGCATGGCAGCCCCAGCATTTT
CASSEGQGAWQPQHF